This TCR beta chain was sequenced for a study of beta chain features in type 1 diabetes. Study information: Regarding age, gender and cell yields, patients proved similar to healthy donors. The number of sorted cells examined across all samples was approximately 100 million.

This clone was counted only a few times. Germline CDR1 reads MDHEN; CDR2 reads SYDVKM. The CDR3 sequence is 14 residues long. Trimming pared 6 bases from V and 2 bases from J, leaving 14 bases between. Via CD45RO/CCR7/CD25/CD127/CD95/CD27, cells of the CD4+ naive, central memory, regulatory and stem cell-like memory subsets were sorted. Sequenced material consisted of expressed TCRB transcripts (all of the isolated RNA was reverse transcribed). Repertoires were generated with immunoSEQ multiplex PCR, while TCRdb's copy carries only in-frame clones and drops some. Of under 950,000 clones in the sample, roughly a sixth were seen once.

The sequence came from a woman under 30 in good health. The chain carries TRBV28 and TRBJ2-7, with D perhaps TRBD1 (5 bases). Sequenced material: naive CD4+ T cells from blood. The CDR3 nucleotides read TGTGCCAGCAGCCCCTGGGGCTCCACCTACGAGCAGTACTTC. This encodes CASSPWGSTYEQYF.